The rows below give T cell receptor beta chains drawn from one sample of a study of control samples from healthy donors and cancer patients. Sequenced by immunoSEQ multiplex PCR; TCRdb stores in-frame clones only, minus some. Of roughly 150,000 clones listed, approximately 86% are singletons. Sequencing input: blood. The receptors stem from a man aged 18 to 29 in good health. The CDR3 runs from the conserved cysteine through the conserved F or W.

V,J,CDR3
TRBV7-2,TRBJ1-2,CASSVRGGQNYGYTF
TRBV4-2,TRBJ2-5,CASSLERGAQETQYF
TRBV19,TRBJ1-5,CASSAQGNQPQHF
TRBV3-1/TRBV3-2,TRBJ1-5,CANQDREIYSNQPQHF
TRBV7-9,TRBJ2-7,CASSYNDGTLYEQYF
TRBV5-8,TRBJ1-6,CASSLGASPLHF
TRBV7-2,TRBJ2-3,CASSFSTDTQYF
TRBV7-9,TRBJ2-1,CASSNRVRSYNEQFF
TRBV4-3,TRBJ2-1,CASSQDTGRGGRYEQFF
TRBV9,TRBJ2-3,CASSPLAGGLDTQYF
TRBV13,TRBJ2-5,CASSHPTGAETQYF
TRBV30,TRBJ2-7,CAWARDTGGEQYF
TRBV24-1,TRBJ2-5,CATGSQETQYF
TRBV7-3,TRBJ2-3,CASSLGPSGGATDTQYF
TRBV21-1,TRBJ2-7,CASSKMQGQTYEQYF
TRBV11-2,TRBJ2-3,CASSPRRTSSTDTQYF
TRBV15,TRBJ2-1,CATSDRGSSYNEQFF
TRBV6-1,TRBJ1-5,CASSEAQGRQPQHF
TRBV19,TRBJ1-5,CASSPTGSLQPQHF
TRBV28,TRBJ1-5,CASKATGTGLAQPQHF
TRBV5-1,TRBJ2-7,CASSLGGGEREQYF
TRBV18,TRBJ1-1,CASSPRLGGNTEAFF
TRBV5-8,TRBJ1-1,CASSLVFTEAFF
TRBV6-6,TRBJ2-5,CASSYHAGQETQYF
TRBV28,TRBJ1-3,CASSQEPRNTIYF
TRBV6-5,TRBJ1-1,CASSYSTGNTEAFF
TRBV7-8,TRBJ1-1,CASSLSTGVVTEAFF
TRBV7-6,TRBJ2-3,CASSSRTGHSTDTQYF
TRBV5-6,TRBJ1-1,CASSLQNYEAFF
TRBV12-3/TRBV12-4,TRBJ2-2,CASSFITGELFF
TRBV7-6,TRBJ2-5,CASSLDWSQETQYF
TRBV5-1,TRBJ1-4,CASSLSDPDEKLFF
TRBV3-1/TRBV3-2,TRBJ2-5,CASSQDFQRGDQETQYF
TRBV6-2/TRBV6-3,TRBJ1-2,CASSPGARGYTF
TRBV7-3,TRBJ2-1,CASSFGGSGGYNEQFF
TRBV19,TRBJ2-1,CASSIGGAQEQFF
TRBV28,TRBJ1-3,CASRSRGNTIYF
TRBV4-2,TRBJ2-1,CASSQSGRDEQFF
TRBV20-1,TRBJ1-6,CSASTGLMSDRENSPLHF
TRBV6-5,TRBJ2-7,CASSYSNRDRLGEQYF
TRBV11-1,TRBJ2-5,CASSRDGTGGAETQYF
TRBV12-5,TRBJ2-7,CASGLVHGPGAYEQYF
TRBV19,TRBJ1-2,CASSPVIGSFSYGYTF
TRBV5-1,TRBJ2-7,CASSLAQGGYEQYF
TRBV24-1,TRBJ2-5,CATSDPGLAGRSAETQYF
TRBV18,TRBJ1-5,CASSGDRNQPQHF
TRBV5-1,TRBJ1-4,CASSLDRGHEKLFF